This section outlines one T cell receptor beta chain sequence together with its context. What this receptor recognizes is not known. No qualities accompany the bases; no much larger clone lies one base away. The junction shows trimming of 4 bases on V and 3 bases on J, and the gene matches do not reach 7 bases of it. The CDR3 measures 15 amino acids from cysteine to phenylalanine. The kept DNA is CDR3 alone, 45 bases in frame from the first base. CDR1 and CDR2 were assigned from the germline V gene as SGDLS and YYNGEE. The data were taken from a study of shared clonotypes between healthy human individuals (dated by TCRdb to about 2020). In the study overall: The cohort comprised a couple of women and a few men aged 18 to 49 years. For each donor, CD4 naive and CD4 memory were each run on three plates, CD8 naive on two plates, and CD8 memory on one plate. Blood TCR repertoires of about five healthy adults were deeply sequenced to estimate repertoire size and the extent of clonotype sharing between individuals. To increase sequencing depth and limit assay-specific biases, different laboratories used diverse techniques to prepare libraries and sequence TCR repertoires. Between about 0.9 and 10 billion PBMCs per donor were obtained by leukapheresis.

Using the deep immunoSEQ assay, TCR CDR3 regions were amplified from genomic DNA by multiplex PCR. For each cell subset, the extracted genomic DNA was distributed evenly across all wells of several immunoSEQ 96-well plates, and each plate served as one replicate. For sorted subsets, each replicate PCR was loaded with 200 to 250 ng genomic DNA, equivalent to approximately 33,000 T cell genomes. The purified libraries were quantified using a Qubit 3.0 fluorometer, sized with a Bioanalyzer 2100, and then quantified again using the KAPA Library Quantification kit. Every immunoSEQ 96-well plate was sequenced on a dedicated single-read 150-cycle Illumina NextSeq 550 flow cell. Processing in the source paper ran as follows. Because the immunoSEQ output included only junctional sequences and no quality scores, the filtering could not be the same as the filtering used for full-length reads. To assign V/J genes and CDR3, sequences were annotated against IMGT germline references using PyIR, a Python wrapper for IgBLAST v1.9. Reads were removed for weak V/J assignments (E-value above 1e-6), missing CDR3, stop codons, out-of-frame junctions, or ambiguous translated residues. V3J clonotypes were defined by identical inferred V gene, J gene, and CDR3 amino acid sequence. The percentage overlap between two repertoires was calculated by dividing the number of shared unique clonotypes by the size of the smaller repertoire. Repertoire richness was assessed with RTK rarefaction, the Chao1 estimator, and Recon v2.1 estimates of unobserved clonotypes. Generation probabilities were computed with OLGA for all TCRbeta clonotypes obtained by the gDNA method from a handful of donors. Imported from immuneACCESS, the table was reduced by TCRdb to in-frame sequences with V and J called. These copies leave out some clones; in studies compared against another copy, an unresolved V gene accounts for under half, and the cause of the remainder is not known. That table gives V, J and clone size, and the DNA gave D and trimming. The sample data list millions of clones, and roughly 94% of these were observed just once. The ten top clones hold more than 0.1% of the sample.

The donors were healthy, HIV-negative adults who had no recently reported acute infections or vaccinations. Every donor was a Caucasian adult living in Nashville, Tennessee, USA. CD4+ T cells were enriched by magnetic negative selection, after which naive cells were positively selected on CD45RA and the negative fraction was taken as the memory subset. After blood collection by leukapheresis, PBMCs were isolated using Ficoll-Histopaque density gradient centrifugation and then cryopreserved in the vapor phase of liquid nitrogen. Purity and quantity of every magnetically sorted T cell population were checked by analytical flow cytometry. Each sorted fraction had its genomic DNA isolated and then quantified by UV absorbance on a Nanodrop 2000c. Here is what the overall study found, with its caveats: Incomplete sequencing was indicated by rarefaction of sorted-subset datasets, despite the large sequencing depth. Naive subsets generally had larger estimated clonotype richness than memory subsets. Based on pairwise subsampling, the degree of clonotype sharing among donors was expected to be affected by sequencing depth. Roughly 5% of naive CD4, around 3.5% of naive CD8, about 2.1% of memory CD4, and approximately 0.4% of memory CD8 clonotypes were shared across a few donors. The small number of donors limited the genetic and exposure-history diversity represented. Clonotypes shared by all four sorted-subset donors showed higher generation probabilities than non-shared clonotypes. Only blood was sampled, and tissue TCR repertoires likely differ from those in blood.

Sequences were obtained from naive CD4+ T cells sorted from blood. Explained via the paper, the cell subset or site label denotes: CD45RA+ positively selected. The rearrangement joined TRBV9 to TRBJ2-5, and 9 junctional nucleotides match TRBD2. This receptor was taken from a man aged 18 to 29 in good health. The CDR3 sequence is CASSLSGSREETQYF. In nucleotides, the sequence is TGTGCCAGCAGCCTTAGCGGGAGTAGAGAAGAGACCCAGTACTTC.